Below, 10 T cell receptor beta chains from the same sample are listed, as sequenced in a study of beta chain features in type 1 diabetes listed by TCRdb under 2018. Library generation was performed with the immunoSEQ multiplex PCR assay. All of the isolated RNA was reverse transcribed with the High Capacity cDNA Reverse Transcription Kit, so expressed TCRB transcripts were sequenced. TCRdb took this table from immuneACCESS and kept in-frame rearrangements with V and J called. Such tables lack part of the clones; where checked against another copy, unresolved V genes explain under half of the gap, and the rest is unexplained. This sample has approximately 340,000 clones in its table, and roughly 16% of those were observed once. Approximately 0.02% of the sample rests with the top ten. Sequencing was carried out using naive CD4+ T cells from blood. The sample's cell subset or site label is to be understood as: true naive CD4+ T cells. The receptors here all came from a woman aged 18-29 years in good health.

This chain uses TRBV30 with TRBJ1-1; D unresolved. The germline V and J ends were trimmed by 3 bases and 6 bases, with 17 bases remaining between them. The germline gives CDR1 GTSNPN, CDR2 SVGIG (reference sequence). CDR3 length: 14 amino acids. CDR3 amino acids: CAWSYSSITPEAFF. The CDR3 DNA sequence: TGTGCCTGGAGCTACAGCTCGATAACGCCTGAAGCTTTCTTT.

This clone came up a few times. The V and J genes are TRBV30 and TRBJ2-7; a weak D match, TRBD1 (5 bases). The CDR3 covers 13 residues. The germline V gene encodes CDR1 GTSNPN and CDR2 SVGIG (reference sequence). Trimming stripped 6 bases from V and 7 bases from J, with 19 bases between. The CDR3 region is CACSRGRVGEQYF. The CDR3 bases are TGTGCCTGCTCACGCGGCAGGGTAGGTGAGCAGTACTTC.

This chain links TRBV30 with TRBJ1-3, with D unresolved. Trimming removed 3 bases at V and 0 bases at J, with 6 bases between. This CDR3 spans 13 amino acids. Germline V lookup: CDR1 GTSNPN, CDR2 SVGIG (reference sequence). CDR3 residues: CAWRLGSGNTIYF. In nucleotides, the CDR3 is TGTGCCTGGAGACTAGGCTCTGGAAACACCATATATTTT.

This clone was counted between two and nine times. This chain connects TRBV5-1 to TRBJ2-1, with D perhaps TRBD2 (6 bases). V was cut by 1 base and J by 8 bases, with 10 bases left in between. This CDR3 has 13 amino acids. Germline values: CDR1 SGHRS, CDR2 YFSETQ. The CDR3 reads CASSLWGEYEQFF. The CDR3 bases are TGCGCCAGCAGCTTGTGGGGGGAGTATGAGCAGTTCTTC. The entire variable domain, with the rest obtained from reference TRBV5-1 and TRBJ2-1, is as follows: KAGVTQTPRYLIKTRGQQVTLSCSPISGHRSVSWYQQTPGQGLQFLFEYFSETQRNKGNFPGRFSGRQFSNSRSEMNVSTLELGDSALYLCASSLWGEYEQFFGPGTRLTVL.

The CDR3 DNA follows: TGTGCCAGCGTAGGGGGAGTCGGCACCGGGGAGCTGTTTTTT. It yields the protein CASVGGVGTGELFF. The chain links TRBV13 to TRBJ2-2; D possibly corresponds to TRBD1 (6 bases). The ends were cut back, 8 bases at V and 4 bases at J, with 14 bases in the middle. Germline-derived CDR1 and CDR2 are PRHDT and FYEKMQ (reference sequence). This CDR3 is built from 14 residues.

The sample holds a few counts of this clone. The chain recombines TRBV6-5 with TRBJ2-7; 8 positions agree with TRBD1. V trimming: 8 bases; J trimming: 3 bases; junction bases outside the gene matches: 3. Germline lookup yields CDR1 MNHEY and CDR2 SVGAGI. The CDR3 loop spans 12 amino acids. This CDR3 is CASGQGYYEQYF. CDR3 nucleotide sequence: TGTGCCAGCGGACAGGGTTACTACGAGCAGTACTTC.

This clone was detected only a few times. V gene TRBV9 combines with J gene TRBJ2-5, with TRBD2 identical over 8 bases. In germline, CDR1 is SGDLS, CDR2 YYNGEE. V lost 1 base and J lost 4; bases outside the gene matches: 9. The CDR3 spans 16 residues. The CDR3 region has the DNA TGTGCCAGCAGCGTACTCCAAGCGGGAGTGGGAGAGACCCAGTACTTC. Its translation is CASSVLQAGVGETQYF.

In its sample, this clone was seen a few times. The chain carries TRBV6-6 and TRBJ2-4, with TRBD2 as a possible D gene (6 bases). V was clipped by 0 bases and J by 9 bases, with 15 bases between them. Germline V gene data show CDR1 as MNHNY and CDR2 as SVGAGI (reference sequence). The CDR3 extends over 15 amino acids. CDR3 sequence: CASSYSSRDGSIQYF. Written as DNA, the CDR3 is TGTGCCAGCAGTTACTCCTCCAGGGACGGGAGCATTCAGTACTTC.

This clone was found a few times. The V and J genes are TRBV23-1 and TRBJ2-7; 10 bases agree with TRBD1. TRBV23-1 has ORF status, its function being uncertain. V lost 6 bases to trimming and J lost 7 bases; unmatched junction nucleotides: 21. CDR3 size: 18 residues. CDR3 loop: CASRDRDRGIIGDSEQYF. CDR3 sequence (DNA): TGCGCCAGCAGAGACCGGGACAGGGGAATAATCGGGGATAGTGAGCAGTACTTC.

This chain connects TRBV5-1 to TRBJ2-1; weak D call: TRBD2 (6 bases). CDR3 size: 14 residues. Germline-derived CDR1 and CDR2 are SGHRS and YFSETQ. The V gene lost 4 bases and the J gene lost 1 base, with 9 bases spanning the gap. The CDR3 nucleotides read TGCGCCAGCAGCCCCGGGACTTCCTACAATGAGCAGTTCTTC. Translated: CASSPGTSYNEQFF.